The 18 T cell receptor beta chains given below trace back to one sample, sequenced in a study of blood T cell repertoires in COVID-19. Sequencing used immunoSEQ multiplex PCR; TCRdb keeps in-frame clones, though not all of them. Here the sample spans 250,000 to 300,000 clones, roughly nine tenths being singletons. Specimen: peripheral blood. These receptors were obtained from a woman aged 25 to 39 with COVID-19, enrolled during active disease.

The chain joins TRBV29-1 to TRBJ2-5; perhaps TRBD2 as D (6 bases). The CDR3 contains 14 residues. Germline V gene lookup returns CDR1 SQVTM and CDR2 ANQGSEA. Trimming cost V 4 bases and J 0 bases, with 12 bases left between them. CDR3 sequence: CSVAGGTNQETQYF. Written as DNA, the CDR3 is TGCAGCGTTGCCGGGGGTACCAACCAAGAGACCCAGTACTTC.

This chain connects TRBV2 to TRBJ1-5; 11 nucleotides line up with TRBD1. The CDR3 is 15 residues long. Looked up from germline, CDR1 is SNHLY and CDR2 is FYNNEI. V dropped 1 base and J dropped 4; count of bases not matched to a gene: 0. This chain's CDR3 is CASSEGDRGNQPQHF. The CDR3, as DNA: TGTGCCAGCAGTGAAGGGGACAGGGGGAATCAGCCCCAGCATTTT.

This chain joins TRBV4-1 and TRBJ1-3; a possible D gene is TRBD1 (5 bases). The germline CDR1 and CDR2 sequences are MGHRA and YSYEKL. V was shortened by 8 bases and J by 2 bases, with 16 bases between the two germline ends. This CDR3 has 15 amino acids. The CDR3 sequence is CASAQEGRTGNTIYF. CDR3 nucleotide sequence: TGCGCCAGCGCACAGGAGGGCAGGACTGGAAACACCATATATTTT.

This chain uses TRBV2 with TRBJ1-2; tentatively, D is TRBD1 (5 bases). Trimming cost V 3 bases and J 6 bases, with 11 bases left between them. The germline V gene has CDR1 SNHLY and CDR2 FYNNEI. The CDR3 contains 13 residues. DNA of the CDR3: TGTGCCAGCAGTGATGATGGGGCTGATGGCTACACCTTC. This translates into CASSDDGADGYTF.

The V gene is TRBV5-8, the J gene TRBJ1-1; D is ambiguous. Germline assignment: CDR1 SGHTS and CDR2 YDEGEE. The CDR3 length is 12 residues. The CDR3 bases are TGTGCTTCCCGGGTATGGAACACTGAAGCTTTCTTT. Encoded protein: CASRVWNTEAFF.

The chain couples TRBV6-6 to TRBJ1-5, with TRBD1 as a possible D gene (6 bases). Per the germline V gene, CDR1 is MNHNY and CDR2 is SVGAGI (reference sequence). This CDR3 contains 15 residues. V was trimmed by 7 bases and J by 5 bases, leaving 18 bases between them. The CDR3, as DNA: TGTGCCAGCACCTCGACGACAGGTATCGATCAGCCCCAGCATTTT. Its translation is CASTSTTGIDQPQHF.

The chain uses TRBV27 and TRBJ1-1; D remains ambiguous. Germline CDR1 is MNHEY and CDR2 is SMNVEV (reference sequence). Between the trimmed V and J ends, which lost 4 bases and 0 bases, there was a span of 15 bases. This CDR3 spans 16 amino acids. The CDR3 region is CASSSDFGPMNTEAFF. The CDR3 DNA reads as TGTGCCAGCAGTTCCGACTTTGGCCCAATGAACACTGAAGCTTTCTTT.

V gene TRBV27 combines with J gene TRBJ1-1, with D perhaps TRBD1 (6 bases). The V gene lost 0 bases and the J gene lost 7 bases, with 12 bases spanning the gap. The CDR3 has 14 amino acids. Germline V gene data show CDR1 as MNHEY and CDR2 as SMNVEV (reference sequence). The CDR3 sequence: CASSLSWGGGEAFF. Written as DNA, the CDR3 is TGTGCCAGCAGTTTATCTTGGGGGGGCGGTGAAGCTTTCTTT.

This chain joins TRBV30 and TRBJ1-5; TRBD1 matches at 10 bases. Germline CDR1 reads GTSNPN; CDR2 reads SVGIG (reference sequence). The V and J ends lost 1 base and 2 bases, in that order; junction bases with no gene match: 2. The CDR3 consists of 15 residues. In DNA form, the CDR3 reads TGTGCCTGGAGTGGTGGGACAGGGGGCAATCAGCCCCAGCATTTT. Amino acids: CAWSGGTGGNQPQHF.

The V gene is TRBV19, the J gene TRBJ1-5, with unresolved D. This CDR3 is built from 11 residues. Germline V gives CDR1 LNHDA, CDR2 SQIVND (reference sequence). Trimming took 8 bases from V and 5 from J, leaving 7 bases between them. The CDR3 is CASYPYQPQHF. The DNA for the CDR3 is TGTGCCAGTTATCCGTATCAGCCCCAGCATTTT. Filled out from reference TRBV19 and TRBJ1-5, the complete variable domain reads DGGITQSPKYLFRKEGQNVTLSCEQNLNHDAMYWYRQDPGQGLRLIYYSQIVNDFQKGDIAEGYSVSREKKESFPLTVTSAQKNPTAFYLCASYPYQPQHFGDGTRLSIL.

V and J are TRBV19 and TRBJ2-1; D remains unclear. Germline V gene sequence: CDR1 LNHDA, CDR2 SQIVND (reference sequence). The CDR3 covers 15 residues. V gave up 5 bases and J gave up 2 bases, with 13 bases separating them. The CDR3 region has the DNA TGTGCCAGTAGTCCGAGGAGCGAGACCTACAATGAGCAGTTCTTC. It is translated as CASSPRSETYNEQFF.

In its sample, this clone was seen once. The chain employs TRBV15 and TRBJ1-5, with D perhaps TRBD1 (6 bases). V lost 4 bases, J lost 2 bases, and 9 bases lay in between. The CDR3 extends over 14 amino acids. Germline-derived CDR1 and CDR2 are LNHNV and YYDKDF (reference sequence). Here the CDR3 DNA reads TGTGCCACCAGCATACAGGGTGGCAATCAGCCCCAGCATTTT. Translation gives CATSIQGGNQPQHF.

The rearrangement links TRBV19 to TRBJ2-3; D remains unclear. CDR1 is LNHDA and CDR2 is SQIVND in the germline V gene (reference sequence). CDR3 length: 12 residues. Trimming took off 3 bases at V and 4 bases at J, with 5 bases between the two ends. In nucleotides, the CDR3 is TGTGCCAGTAGTATTACGGCAGATACGCAGTATTTT. Translation gives CASSITADTQYF.

This chain connects TRBV6-5 to TRBJ1-6; possible D gene TRBD1, 5 bases. CDR3 length: 13 amino acids. Germline CDR1 and CDR2: MNHEY and SVGAGI. V dropped 6 bases and J dropped 2 bases, with 5 bases sitting between them. CDR3 in amino acids: CASRTAYNSPLHF. The DNA of the CDR3 is TGTGCCAGCAGGACAGCCTATAATTCACCCCTCCACTTT.

The V call is TRBV18, the J call TRBJ2-1; 10 bases are a match to TRBD2. This CDR3 is built from 16 residues. The V segment lost 0 bases and the J segment 3 bases; nucleotides outside the gene matches: 2. The V gene's germline CDR1 is KGHSH and CDR2 LQKENI. The CDR3 loop reads CASSPPASGSYNEQFF. The CDR3, as DNA: TGTGCCAGCTCACCACCGGCTAGCGGGAGCTACAATGAGCAGTTCTTC.

In regard to this clone: Germline is not matched at one junction end, which may reflect a read error. The chain joins TRBV6-1 to TRBJ1-4; 7 bases map to TRBD1. The CDR3 runs to 19 residues. The V gene's germline CDR1 is MNHNS and CDR2 SASEGT. The CDR3 DNA is TGTGCCAGCAGGGAAGGGTACAGGGGCGCGTCGGCAACTAATGAAAAACTGTTTTTT. Translation gives CASREGYRGASATNEKLFF.

This chain links TRBV2 with TRBJ1-1, with D perhaps matching TRBD1 (5 bases). CDR3 length: 21 residues. Trimming cost V 5 bases and J 0 bases, with 31 bases left between them. CDR1 and CDR2 from the germline V gene are SNHLY and FYNNEI. As DNA, the CDR3 is TGTGCCAGCAGTACCCTACCACAGGTATCCTTCTTCCAACCAATGAACACTGAAGCTTTCTTT. Translation gives CASSTLPQVSFFQPMNTEAFF.

The chain joins TRBV19 to TRBJ2-7; 10 bases match TRBD2. Germline CDR1 and CDR2: LNHDA and SQIVND (reference sequence). Trimming cost V 5 bases and J 0 bases; bases outside gene matches: 7. The CDR3 length is 16 residues. The CDR3 DNA follows: TGTGCCAGTAGTCCATCGACTAGCGGGTTCTCCTACGAGCAGTACTTC. It codes for CASSPSTSGFSYEQYF.